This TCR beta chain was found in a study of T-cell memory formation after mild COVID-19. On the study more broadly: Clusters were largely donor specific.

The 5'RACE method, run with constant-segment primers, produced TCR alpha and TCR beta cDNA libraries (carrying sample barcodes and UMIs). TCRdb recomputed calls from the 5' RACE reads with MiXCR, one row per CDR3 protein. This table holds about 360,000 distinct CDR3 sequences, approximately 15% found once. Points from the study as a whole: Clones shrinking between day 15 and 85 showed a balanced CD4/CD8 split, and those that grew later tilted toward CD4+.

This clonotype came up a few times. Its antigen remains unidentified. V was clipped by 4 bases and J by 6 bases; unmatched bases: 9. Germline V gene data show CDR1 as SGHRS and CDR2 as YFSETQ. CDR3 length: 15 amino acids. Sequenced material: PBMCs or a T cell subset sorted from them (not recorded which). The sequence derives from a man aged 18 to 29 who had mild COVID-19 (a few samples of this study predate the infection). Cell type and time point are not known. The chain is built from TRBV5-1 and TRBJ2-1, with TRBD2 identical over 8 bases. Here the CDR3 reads CASSRGGGPGNEQFF. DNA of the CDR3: TGCGCCAGCAGCCGGGGGGGGGGCCCTGGCAATGAGCAGTTCTTC.